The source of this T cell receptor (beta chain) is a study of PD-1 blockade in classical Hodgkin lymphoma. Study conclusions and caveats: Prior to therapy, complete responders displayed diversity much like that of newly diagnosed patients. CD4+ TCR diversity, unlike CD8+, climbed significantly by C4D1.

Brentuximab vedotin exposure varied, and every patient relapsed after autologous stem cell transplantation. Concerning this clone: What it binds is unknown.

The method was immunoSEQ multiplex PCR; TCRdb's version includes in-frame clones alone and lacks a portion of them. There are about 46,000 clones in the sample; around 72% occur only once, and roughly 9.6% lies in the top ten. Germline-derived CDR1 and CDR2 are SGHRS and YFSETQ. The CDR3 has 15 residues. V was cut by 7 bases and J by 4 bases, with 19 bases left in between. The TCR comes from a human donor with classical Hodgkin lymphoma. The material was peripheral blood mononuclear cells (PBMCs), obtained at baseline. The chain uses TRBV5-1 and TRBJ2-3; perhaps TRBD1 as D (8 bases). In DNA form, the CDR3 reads TGCGCCAGCGCCAAGGACAGGGAGGGCGCAGATACGCAGTATTTT. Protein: CASAKDREGADTQYF.